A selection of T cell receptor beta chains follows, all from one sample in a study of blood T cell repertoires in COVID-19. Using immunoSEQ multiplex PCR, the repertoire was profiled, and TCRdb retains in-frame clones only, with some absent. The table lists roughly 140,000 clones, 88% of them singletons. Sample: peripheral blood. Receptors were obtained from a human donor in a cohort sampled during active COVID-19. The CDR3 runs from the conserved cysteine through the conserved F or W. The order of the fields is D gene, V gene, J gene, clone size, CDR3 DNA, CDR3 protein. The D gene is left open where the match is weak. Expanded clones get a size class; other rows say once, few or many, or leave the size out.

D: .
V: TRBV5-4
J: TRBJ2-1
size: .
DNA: TGTGCCAGCAGCTTGACAGGGAACGATGAGCAGTTCTTC
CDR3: CASSLTGNDEQFF

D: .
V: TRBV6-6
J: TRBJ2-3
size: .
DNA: TGTGCCAGCAGTCAACTTCAGGGGCCCAGCACAGATACGCAGTATTTT
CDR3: CASSQLQGPSTDTQYF

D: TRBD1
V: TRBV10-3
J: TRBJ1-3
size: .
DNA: TGTGCCATCAGTGCCTGGGACAGTCTAGCGAACACCATATATTTT
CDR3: CAISAWDSLANTIYF

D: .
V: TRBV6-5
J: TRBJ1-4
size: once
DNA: TGTGCCAGCAGTTACTCGGGAGAAAATGAAAAACTGTTTTTT
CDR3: CASSYSGENEKLFF

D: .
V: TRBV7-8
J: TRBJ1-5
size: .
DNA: TGTGCCAGCAGCTTAGACGGGTATAGCAATCAGCCCCAGCATTTT
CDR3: CASSLDGYSNQPQHF

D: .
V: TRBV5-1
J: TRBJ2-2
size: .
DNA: TGCGCCAGCAGGACGGCGGGGAACACCGGGGAGCTGTTTTTT
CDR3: CASRTAGNTGELFF

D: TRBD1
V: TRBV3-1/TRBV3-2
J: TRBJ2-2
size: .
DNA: TGTGCCAGCAGCCAGACAGGGGGGACCGGGGAGCTGTTTTTT
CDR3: CASSQTGGTGELFF

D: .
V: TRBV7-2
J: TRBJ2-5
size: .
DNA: TGTGCCAGCAGGGGAGAGAGGTGGCCCCAAGAGACCCAGTACTTC
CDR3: CASRGERWPQETQYF

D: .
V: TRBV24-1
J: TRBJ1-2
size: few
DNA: TGTGCCACCAGTGAGACAGCTTGGGAAGGCTACACCTTC
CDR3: CATSETAWEGYTF

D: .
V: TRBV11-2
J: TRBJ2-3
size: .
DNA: TGTGCCAGCAGCTATTTTATAGCGGGCACAGATACGCAGTATTTT
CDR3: CASSYFIAGTDTQYF

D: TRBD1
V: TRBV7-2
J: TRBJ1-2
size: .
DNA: TGTGCCAGCAGCCTAAGGGACAGGGGCTACACCTTC
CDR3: CASSLRDRGYTF

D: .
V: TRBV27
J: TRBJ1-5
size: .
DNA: TGTGCCAGCAGTTTTTCAGGGGTGGTGGGCAATCAGCCCCAGCATTTT
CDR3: CASSFSGVVGNQPQHF

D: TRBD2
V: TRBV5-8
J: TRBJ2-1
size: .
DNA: TGTGCCAGCAGCATAGGGACTAGCGGGGTTTACAATGAGCAGTTCTTC
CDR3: CASSIGTSGVYNEQFF

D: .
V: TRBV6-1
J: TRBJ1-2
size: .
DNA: TGTGCCAGCAGTGATCGCGGCAGAACCTATGGCTACACCTTC
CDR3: CASSDRGRTYGYTF

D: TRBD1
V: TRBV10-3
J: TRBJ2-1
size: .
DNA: TGTGCCATCAAGACAGGGGGAACCTACAATGAGCAGTTCTTC
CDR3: CAIKTGGTYNEQFF

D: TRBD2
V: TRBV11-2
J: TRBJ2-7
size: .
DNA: TGTGCCAGCAGCCCCGGGACTAGCGGGGGGTGGAGCTCCTACGAGCAGTACTTC
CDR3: CASSPGTSGGWSSYEQYF

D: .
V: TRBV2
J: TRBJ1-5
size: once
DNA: TGTGCCAGCAGTGACTACGGGAAGCCCCAGCATTTT
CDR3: CASSDYGKPQHF

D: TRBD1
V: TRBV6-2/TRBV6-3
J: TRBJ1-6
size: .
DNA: TGTGCCAGCAGTAACAGGGGGCGGGTAAATTCACCCCTCCACTTT
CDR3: CASSNRGRVNSPLHF

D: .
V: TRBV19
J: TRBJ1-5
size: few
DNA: TGTGCCAGTAGTATAGGACACAATCAGCCCCAGCATTTT
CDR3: CASSIGHNQPQHF

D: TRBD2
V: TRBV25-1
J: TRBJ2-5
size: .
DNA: TGTGCCAGCAGTAGACTAGCTCAAGAGACCCAGTACTTC
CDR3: CASSRLAQETQYF

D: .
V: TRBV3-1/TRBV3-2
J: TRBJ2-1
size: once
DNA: TGTGCCAGCAGCCAAGGCCAAGGGCAAGGGGCGAGTGAGCAGTTCTTC
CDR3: CASSQGQGQGASEQFF

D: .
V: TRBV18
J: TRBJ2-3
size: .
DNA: TGTGCCAGCTCGCCGCAGGGAGGTTCGGGCACAGATACGCAGTATTTT
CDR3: CASSPQGGSGTDTQYF

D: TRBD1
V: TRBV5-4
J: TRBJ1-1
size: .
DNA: TGTGCCAGCAGCATACCGGGACAGGGGAAAACTGAAGCTTTCTTT
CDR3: CASSIPGQGKTEAFF

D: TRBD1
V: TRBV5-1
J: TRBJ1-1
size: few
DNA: TGCGCCAGCAGGGAGGGACAGGGAAGATACACTGAAGCTTTCTTT
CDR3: CASREGQGRYTEAFF

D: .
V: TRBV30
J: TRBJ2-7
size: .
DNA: TGTGCCTGGAGTGTAAGTCGGGAGCAGTACTTC
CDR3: CAWSVSREQYF

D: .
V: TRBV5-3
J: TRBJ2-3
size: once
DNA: TGTGCCAGAAGCTCCCGGGGAGATACGCAGTATTTT
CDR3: CARSSRGDTQYF